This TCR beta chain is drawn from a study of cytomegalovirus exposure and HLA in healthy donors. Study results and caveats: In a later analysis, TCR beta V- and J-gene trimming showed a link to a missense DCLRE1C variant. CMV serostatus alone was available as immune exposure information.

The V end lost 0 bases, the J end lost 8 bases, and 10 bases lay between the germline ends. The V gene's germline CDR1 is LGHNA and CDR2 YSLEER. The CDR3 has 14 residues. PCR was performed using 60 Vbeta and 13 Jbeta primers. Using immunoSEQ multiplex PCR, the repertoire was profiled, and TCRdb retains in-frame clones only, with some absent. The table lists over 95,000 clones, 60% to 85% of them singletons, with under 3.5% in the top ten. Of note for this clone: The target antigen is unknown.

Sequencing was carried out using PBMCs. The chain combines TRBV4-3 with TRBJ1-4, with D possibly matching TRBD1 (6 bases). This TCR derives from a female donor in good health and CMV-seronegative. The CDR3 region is CASSQDRGSEKLFF. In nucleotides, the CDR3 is TGCGCCAGCAGCCAAGACAGGGGTTCAGAAAAACTGTTTTTT.